The rows below give T cell receptor beta chains drawn from one sample of a study of blood T cell repertoires in COVID-19. Libraries were prepared by immunoSEQ multiplex PCR; TCRdb keeps only in-frame clonotypes and omits some of them. This table has some 74,000 clones, approximately 79% appearing once. Sequencing used peripheral blood. The receptors derive from a woman in her fifties or sixties with acute or convalescent COVID-19. CDR3s leave out the opening cysteine and the closing phenylalanine or tryptophan. The D gene is left open where the match is weak.

d_gene	v_gene	j_gene	CDR3aa
-	TRBV6-5	TRBJ1-2	ASRSDGQIYGYT
-	TRBV19	TRBJ2-7	ASSLQASYEQY
-	TRBV7-8	TRBJ2-7	ASSSHRDKRNYEQY
TRBD1	TRBV28	TRBJ1-2	ASSGGDRVLSYGYT
TRBD1	TRBV5-6	TRBJ1-4	ASSTDRVNEKLF
-	TRBV6-5	TRBJ2-7	ASSYGSGDNEQY
-	TRBV10-1	TRBJ1-1	ASSYYQGPAF
-	TRBV7-2	TRBJ1-3	ASSLDRVPGNTIY
-	TRBV30	TRBJ1-5	AWRPPQGSNQPQH
-	TRBV2	TRBJ2-2	ASSGGTNTGELF
TRBD1	TRBV6-2/TRBV6-3	TRBJ1-5	ASSSDRDVTQPQH
TRBD2	TRBV20-1	TRBJ2-3	SARAGGTQY
TRBD1	TRBV25-1	TRBJ1-2	ASTISTGGYGYT
-	TRBV7-3	TRBJ2-1	ASSLNSGGVSSYNEQF
TRBD1	TRBV7-2	TRBJ2-3	ASSLGQGIIDTQY
-	TRBV28	TRBJ2-7	ASSLQGQQY
TRBD2	TRBV28	TRBJ2-1	ASSFRRSGGTSRYNEQF